The 19 T cell receptor beta chains listed next were all sequenced from one sample in a study of cytomegalovirus exposure and HLA in healthy donors. The PCR made use of 60 Vbeta and 13 Jbeta primers. The data were produced by immunoSEQ multiplex PCR, yet TCRdb's version contains in-frame clones alone and is incomplete. The repertoire holds approximately 140,000 clones, with around 74% as singletons. Source material: PBMCs. All receptors derive from a man aged 45-65 years in good health and CMV-seropositive.

The V gene is TRBV9, the J gene TRBJ2-5, with TRBD2 as a possible D gene (5 bases). V lost 0 bases to trimming and J lost 2 bases, with 11 bases between them. The CDR3 totals 15 residues. Germline CDR1 reads SGDLS; CDR2 reads YYNGEE. The CDR3 coding sequence is TGTGCCAGCAGCGTAGACCAGCGGAGACAAGAGACCCAGTACTTC. Encoded protein: CASSVDQRRQETQYF.

V is TRBV21-1 and J is TRBJ2-2; the D segment call TRBD1 is taken from the table without a DNA check. TRBV21-1 is a known pseudogene. This CDR3 spans 17 amino acids. DNA for the CDR3: TGTGCCAGCAGCAAACCGACAGGAGGCCGCGGCACCGGGGAGCTGTTTTTT. This gives the protein CASSKPTGGRGTGELFF.

DNA for the CDR3: TGTGCCATCAGTGGGACTTCCACCGGGGAGCTGTTTTTT. This gives the protein CAISGTSTGELFF. This chain uses TRBV10-3 with TRBJ2-2; TRBD2 might be the D (5 bases). CDR3 length equals 13 residues. The ends were cut back, 4 bases at V and 4 bases at J, with 7 bases in the middle. The germline V gene encodes CDR1 ENHRY and CDR2 SYGVKD.

This chain joins TRBV7-9 and TRBJ2-5; 9 bases agree with TRBD2. The CDR3 runs to 15 residues. Germline V gene lookup returns CDR1 SEHNR and CDR2 FQNEAQ (reference sequence). Trimming cost V 6 bases and J 5 bases; bases outside gene matches: 10. The CDR3 here is CASSGGGRARETQYF. CDR3 in DNA: TGTGCCAGCAGTGGAGGCGGGAGGGCCCGGGAGACCCAGTACTTC.

The chain carries TRBV18 and TRBJ1-3; D may be TRBD1 (6 bases). This CDR3 is 14 amino acids long. Trimming removed 4 bases at V and 0 bases at J, with 7 bases between. Looked up from germline, CDR1 is KGHSH and CDR2 is LQKENI. Here the CDR3 reads CASSQDSSGNTIYF. In DNA, the CDR3 is TGTGCCAGCTCACAGGACAGCTCTGGAAACACCATATATTTT. Combining the CDR3 with reference TRBV18 and TRBJ1-3 gives the whole variable domain NAGVMQNPRHLVRRRGQEARLRCSPMKGHSHVYWYRQLPEEGLKFMVYLQKENIIDESGMPKERFSAEFPKEGPSILRIQQVVRGDSAAYFCASSQDSSGNTIYFGEGSWLTVV.

The CDR3 DNA reads TGCGCCAGCAGCTGGCCTGAGGGAGCTCGTAGCAATGAGCAGTTCTTC. Translating gives CASSWPEGARSNEQFF. The chain couples TRBV5-1 to TRBJ2-1, with D possibly being TRBD2 (5 bases). The CDR3 extends over 16 amino acids. Germline lookup yields CDR1 SGHRS and CDR2 YFSETQ. V was shortened by 3 bases and J by 6 bases, with 19 bases between the two germline ends.

The V and J genes are TRBV6-5 and TRBJ2-3, with 7 bases fitting TRBD2. The length of the CDR3 is 14 residues. Trimming cost V 6 bases and J 4 bases; bases outside gene matches: 7. Germline CDR1 is MNHEY and CDR2 is SVGAGI. This chain's CDR3 is CASRPGGRADTQYF. CDR3 in DNA: TGTGCCAGCAGACCAGGAGGGAGGGCAGATACGCAGTATTTT.

The table lists this clone with a few counts. The chain employs TRBV30 and TRBJ1-1, with D tentatively TRBD1 (6 bases). V was pared by 4 bases and J by 4 bases, with 13 bases between. Germline values: CDR1 GTSNPN, CDR2 SVGIG (reference sequence). The CDR3 is 13 amino acids. CDR3 sequence: CAWKGGPATEAFF. CDR3 bases: TGTGCCTGGAAAGGGGGACCAGCCACTGAAGCTTTCTTT.

This clone was found a few times. V usage is TRBV11-2 and J usage is TRBJ2-7; maybe TRBD1 (6 bases). The V end lost 0 bases, the J end lost 0 bases, and 12 bases lay between the germline ends. Per the germline V gene, CDR1 is SGHAT and CDR2 is FQNNGV. The CDR3 consists of 16 residues. This CDR3 is CASSLDHRVPSYEQYF. CDR3 sequence (DNA): TGTGCCAGCAGCTTAGACCACAGGGTTCCCTCCTACGAGCAGTACTTC.

This clone was seen more than once but under ten times. The rearrangement joins TRBV28 to TRBJ1-4, with TRBD1 as a possible D gene (5 bases). Germline values: CDR1 MDHEN, CDR2 SYDVKM. The CDR3 has 14 residues. V was trimmed by 6 bases and J by 3 bases, leaving 11 bases between them. The CDR3 DNA follows: TGTGCCAGCAGCCCAGGGTCGTCTAATGAAAAACTGTTTTTT. Its protein is CASSPGSSNEKLFF.

V gene TRBV19 combines with J gene TRBJ2-1; 9 bases are shared with TRBD2. The V gene's germline CDR1 is LNHDA and CDR2 SQIVND (reference sequence). This CDR3 is built from 15 residues. J gave up 9 bases and V 3 bases, and 9 bases lay outside the gene matches. CDR3 loop: CASSMGWTSVVEQFF. Here the CDR3 DNA reads TGTGCCAGTAGTATGGGCTGGACTAGCGTTGTTGAGCAGTTCTTC.

This clone was recorded a few times. This rearrangement joins TRBV6-4 to TRBJ2-3; 12 bases agree with TRBD2. Trimming removed 7 bases from V and 3 bases from J; junction bases left unmatched: 5. The CDR3 is 15 amino acids. Germline V lookup: CDR1 MRHNA, CDR2 SNTAGT. CDR3 sequence: CASIGLAGRTDTQYF. The CDR3 nucleotides read TGTGCCAGCATCGGACTAGCGGGACGGACAGATACGCAGTATTTT.

V gene TRBV7-2 combines with J gene TRBJ1-2, with 8 bases identical to TRBD1. CDR1 SGHTA and CDR2 FQGNSA come from the germline V gene. This CDR3 is built from 14 residues. The V and J ends lost 4 bases and 7 bases, in that order; junction bases with no gene match: 8. CDR3 nucleotides: TGTGCCAGCAGCTCGCAGGGGGCTATGGGTGGCTACACCTTC. It encodes CASSSQGAMGGYTF.

The chain employs TRBV28 and TRBJ2-3, with 8 bases that match TRBD1. Germline lookup yields CDR1 MDHEN and CDR2 SYDVKM. The CDR3 loop spans 13 amino acids. V was pared by 7 bases and J by 5 bases, with 5 bases of the junction left unmatched. The CDR3 region has the DNA TGTGCCAGCATCAGGGGGCGCGTAGATACGCAGTATTTT. Translating gives CASIRGRVDTQYF.

This sequence joins TRBV7-9 and TRBJ2-1, with 13 bases that match TRBD2. Germline V gives CDR1 SEHNR, CDR2 FQNEAQ (reference sequence). The length of the CDR3 is 19 residues. Trimming took 5 bases from V and 0 from J; bases not matched to a gene: 10. The CDR3 loop reads CASSPWGGLAGASYNEQFF. The CDR3 DNA sequence: TGTGCCAGCAGCCCGTGGGGTGGACTAGCGGGAGCCTCCTACAATGAGCAGTTCTTC.

J is TRBJ2-7 and V is TRBV29-1; 8 bases line up with TRBD2. The CDR3 has 13 amino acids. V shed 5 bases, J shed 3 bases, and the junction held 6 bases outside the gene matches. Germline CDR1 and CDR2: SQVTM and ANQGSEA. As DNA, the CDR3 is TGCAGCGTTACCGGGACTAGTGGCTACGAGCAGTACTTC. Translated, it gives CSVTGTSGYEQYF.

The chain uses TRBV10-2 and TRBJ2-3; D not resolved. There are 10 residues in the CDR3. Germline loops: CDR1 WSHSY, CDR2 SAAADI. The ends were cut back, 5 bases at V and 5 bases at J, with 2 bases in the middle. CDR3 nucleotides: TGCGCCAGCAGTCAAGATACGCAGTATTTT. As protein: CASSQDTQYF.

The J gene is TRBJ2-1, the V gene TRBV27; TRBD2 aligns across 8 bases. This CDR3 is built from 13 residues. V was clipped by 6 bases and J by 6 bases; unmatched bases: 4. CDR1 MNHEY and CDR2 SMNVEV come from the germline V gene (reference sequence). The CDR3 here is CASRDSGTNEQFF. CDR3 nucleotide sequence: TGTGCCAGCAGGGATAGCGGGACCAATGAGCAGTTCTTC.

This sequence joins TRBV4-1 and TRBJ2-7; D is unresolved. This CDR3 has 16 residues. The germline V gene has CDR1 MGHRA and CDR2 YSYEKL. V lost 0 bases and J lost 2, with 14 bases in between. This CDR3 is CASSQERGSPTYEQYF. CDR3 DNA: TGCGCCAGCAGCCAAGAACGCGGATCCCCCACCTACGAGCAGTACTTC.